This passage covers 14 T cell receptor beta chains from one sample sequenced in a study of response to subunit inactivated influenza vaccine. TCRdb ran MiXCR on the RT-PCR reads and lists one entry per CDR3 protein. The table lists about 650,000 distinct CDR3 sequences, 15% to 18% of them singletons, with approximately 10% in the top ten. The source material was PBMCs from blood, sampled 12 days after vaccination. All receptors come from a man aged 45-60 years who received an inactivated influenza vaccine.

This chain uses TRBV29-1 with TRBJ2-2; 9 bases match TRBD1. The germline V gene encodes CDR1 SQVTM and CDR2 ANQGSEA. CDR3 size: 14 residues. With 6 bases clipped from V and 6 bases from J, the junction kept 8 bases outside the gene matches. This chain's CDR3 is CSVDWGQGAGELFF. Written as DNA, the CDR3 is TGCAGCGTGGACTGGGGACAGGGCGCCGGGGAGCTGTTTTTT.

V and J are TRBV18 and TRBJ1-4; 9 nucleotides agree with TRBD1. The CDR3 is 15 amino acids. Germline loops: CDR1 KGHSH, CDR2 LQKENI. With 3 bases clipped from V and 8 bases from J, the junction kept 7 bases outside the gene matches. CDR3 coding DNA: TGTGCCAGCTCACCGCTCGGGACAGGGCTCGAAAAACTGTTTTTT. Translated, it gives CASSPLGTGLEKLFF.

This clonotype occurred a few times. This rearrangement joins TRBV18 to TRBJ2-7, with D perhaps TRBD2 (6 bases). The CDR3 extends over 15 amino acids. Trimming pared 5 bases from V and 1 base from J, leaving 15 bases between. CDR1 and CDR2 (germline): KGHSH, LQKENI. CDR3 in DNA: TGTGCCAGCTCAACCCCGGGACTGAAATCCTACGAGCAGTACTTC. This translates into CASSTPGLKSYEQYF.

The chain combines TRBV7-2 with TRBJ1-5; no definite D call. Trimming removed 4 bases from V and 1 base from J, with 11 bases in between. Germline V gives CDR1 SGHTA, CDR2 FQGNSA. The length of the CDR3 is 15 residues. The CDR3 DNA is TGTGCCAGCAGCTCCCTAGGACCGAGCAATCAGCCCCAGCATTTT. Translated, it gives CASSSLGPSNQPQHF.

This clonotype came up a few times. This rearrangement joins TRBV5-1 to TRBJ2-1, with 14 bases lining up with TRBD2. V trimming: 7 bases; J trimming: 7 bases; junction bases outside the gene matches: 7. The CDR3 spans 15 residues. Germline assignment: CDR1 SGHRS and CDR2 YFSETQ. The CDR3: CASRWTSGGRNEQFF. CDR3 DNA: TGCGCCAGCCGATGGACTAGCGGGGGGAGAAATGAGCAGTTCTTC. The full variable domain, rest sourced from reference TRBV5-1 and TRBJ2-1, is KAGVTQTPRYLIKTRGQQVTLSCSPISGHRSVSWYQQTPGQGLQFLFEYFSETQRNKGNFPGRFSGRQFSNSRSEMNVSTLELGDSALYLCASRWTSGGRNEQFFGPGTRLTVL.

CDR3 sequence (DNA): TGTGCCAGCAGCGGGTCGCTGGGACATCTAGCCGAGCAGTACTTC. The encoded protein is CASSGSLGHLAEQYF. J is TRBJ2-7 and V is TRBV5-6; a weak D match, TRBD1 (6 bases). Trimming pared 4 bases from V and 6 bases from J, leaving 20 bases between. CDR3 length: 15 residues. The germline V gene encodes CDR1 SGHDT and CDR2 YYEEEE.

This clonotype was detected many times. The chain couples TRBV7-9 to TRBJ2-4; TRBD1 matches 7 bases. V gave up 3 bases and J gave up 0 bases; unmatched junction bases: 5. CDR1 is SEHNR and CDR2 is FQNEAQ in the germline V gene (reference sequence). The CDR3 is made up of 16 amino acids. The CDR3 is CASSFNRGSAKNIQYF. The CDR3 DNA follows: TGTGCCAGCAGCTTTAACAGGGGTTCAGCCAAAAACATTCAGTACTTC. The full variable domain, rest sourced from reference TRBV7-9 and TRBJ2-4, is DTGVSQNPRHKITKRGQNVTFRCDPISEHNRLYWYRQTLGQGPEFLTYFQNEAQLEKSRLLSDRFSAERPKGSFSTLEIQRTEQGDSAMYLCASSFNRGSAKNIQYFGAGTRLSVL.

This clonotype was detected a few times. The chain joins TRBV10-3 to TRBJ2-3; D gene ambiguous. The V and J ends lost 8 bases and 3 bases respectively, with 6 bases between them. The CDR3 spans 11 residues. CDR1 and CDR2 (germline): ENHRY, SYGVKD. CDR3 in DNA: TGTGCCATCCAGAGTACAGATACGCAGTATTTT. Encoded protein: CAIQSTDTQYF.

This clonotype occurred a few times. The gene calls are TRBV30 and TRBJ1-6, with 12 nucleotides matching TRBD1. The CDR3 loop spans 19 amino acids. The ends lost 0 bases at V and 7 bases at J; junction bases unmatched: 13. Germline V gene data show CDR1 as GTSNPN and CDR2 as SVGIG (reference sequence). The CDR3 sequence: CAWSVLGTGGKSKNSPLHF. CDR3 coding DNA: TGTGCCTGGAGTGTACTGGGGACAGGGGGCAAATCTAAAAATTCACCCCTCCACTTT.

This clonotype was seen only a few times. The V call is TRBV30, the J call TRBJ1-1; D remains ambiguous. This CDR3 region has 11 residues. Germline V gene lookup returns CDR1 GTSNPN and CDR2 SVGIG (reference sequence). Trimming removed 0 bases at V and 11 bases at J, with 10 bases between. The CDR3 is CAWSVFADAFF. The CDR3 nucleotides read TGTGCCTGGAGTGTATTCGCCGACGCTTTCTTT.

This rearrangement joins TRBV7-9 to TRBJ2-7; tentative D call: TRBD1 (7 bases). Per germline, CDR1 SEHNR and CDR2 FQNEAQ (reference sequence). Trimming removed 5 bases at V and 11 bases at J, with 16 bases between. The CDR3 extends over 12 amino acids. The CDR3 reads CASSTGGGDEYF. CDR3 coding DNA: TGTGCCAGCAGCACTGGAGGGGGCGACGAGTACTTC.

The rearrangement joins TRBV4-1 to TRBJ2-3; TRBD2 agrees at 8 bases. Germline values: CDR1 MGHRA, CDR2 YSYEKL. The CDR3 has 16 residues. Unmatched junction bases numbered 4, after V lost 0 bases and J lost 2 bases. CDR3 amino acids: CASSQEERGPTDTQYF. As DNA, the CDR3 is TGCGCCAGCAGCCAAGAAGAGCGGGGGCCCACAGATACGCAGTATTTT.

The chain uses TRBV29-1 and TRBJ2-5, with D unresolved. CDR3 length equals 14 residues. Per germline, CDR1 SQVTM and CDR2 ANQGSEA. V was pared by 7 bases and J by 2 bases, with 17 bases between. CDR3 coding DNA: TGCAGCGCCGGTAATAGGCTGTTACAAGAGACCCAGTACTTC. This translates into CSAGNRLLQETQYF.

V gene TRBV29-1 combines with J gene TRBJ1-1, with unresolved D. The CDR3 length is 13 residues. Trimming cost V 4 bases and J 4 bases, with 13 bases left between them. The germline V gene has CDR1 SQVTM and CDR2 ANQGSEA. This CDR3 is CSVGTARGTEAFF. The DNA for the CDR3 is TGCAGCGTTGGGACGGCAAGAGGCACTGAAGCTTTCTTT. Full variable domain (missing parts from reference TRBV29-1 and TRBJ1-1): SAVISQKPSRDICQRGTSLTIQCQVDSQVTMMFWYRQQPGQSLTLIATANQGSEATYESGFVIDKFPISRPNLTFSTLTVSNMSPEDSSIYLCSVGTARGTEAFFGQGTRLTVV.